This entry concerns a single T cell receptor (beta chain). As yet, its antigen is unknown. This sample stems from a study of cytomegalovirus exposure and HLA in healthy donors. Study outcomes and limitations: In the 120 or so validation repertoires, about 94% of cluster scores exceeded 0, per a later analysis. Through in vitro validation, a few CMV-associated chains were shown to be specific for CMV antigens. Overall, approximately 150 TCR beta chains were annotated as cytomegalovirus-associated.

The protocol was immunoSEQ multiplex PCR, while the TCRdb copy is restricted to in-frame clones and leaves out a portion. The table shows a few hundred thousand clones, with 88% occurring only once. Trimming took off 5 bases at V and 0 bases at J, with 14 bases between the two ends. Germline V gene lookup returns CDR1 SGHTA and CDR2 FQGNSA. CDR3 length: 15 amino acids. The receptor was derived from a woman aged 18-35 years in good health and CMV-seronegative. This sequence joins TRBV7-2 and TRBJ2-7, with D hard to call. The sample consisted of PBMCs. The DNA of the CDR3 is TGTGCCAGCAGCCAAACCGCGTTGAGCTCCTACGAGCAGTACTTC. It translates to CASSQTALSSYEQYF.